The present T cell receptor (beta chain) was sequenced within a study of radiation and T cells in renal cell carcinoma. Time point described: blood 2 weeks post-SBRT. Treatment indicated: 15 Gy SBRT to primary tumor, nephrectomy 4 weeks later. Germline V gene lookup returns CDR1 MNHEY and CDR2 SMNVEV (reference sequence). The CDR3 has 15 residues. The V end was cut by 5 bases, the J end by 6 bases, with 17 bases between. Repertoires were generated with immunoSEQ multiplex PCR, while TCRdb's copy carries only in-frame clones and drops some. The table has tens of thousands of clones, 75% to 90% seen once.

The receptor comes from a woman in her seventies with renal cell carcinoma. This sample comprised blood, obtained from a patient whose treatment included radiotherapy and nephrectomy. The J gene is TRBJ1-5, the V gene TRBV27; D unresolved. The CDR3 DNA reads TGTGCCAGCAGTCCCTCGATGGGAGGGTTTCAGCCCCAGCATTTT. It yields the protein CASSPSMGGFQPQHF.